This is a list of T cell receptor beta chains from one sample in a study of shared clonotypes between healthy human individuals. The protocol was immunoSEQ multiplex PCR, while the TCRdb copy is restricted to in-frame clones and leaves out a portion. This table holds more than 900,000 clones, around three quarters found once. The sample consisted of memory CD4+ T cells from PBMCs. The receptors derive from a man between 18 and 35 years old in good health. Some clones in this sample may be carry-over from other donors' samples. Both conserved end residues are part of each CDR3. Each record gives: J gene, CDR3 length, V gene, CDR3 protein.

TRBJ2-7 15 TRBV18 CASSPSSGRGYEQYF
TRBJ2-5 15 TRBV5-1 CASSLTGRREETQYF
TRBJ2-1 18 TRBV7-6 CASSPMVFSGTSPYEQFF
TRBJ2-1 18 TRBV15 CATSTGLAGAIDYNEQFF
TRBJ2-7 14 TRBV5-6 CASSYGGIVYEQYF
TRBJ2-7 14 TRBV5-1 CASSGGTGGYEQYF
TRBJ2-7 14 TRBV4-1 CASSQGSRSYEQYF
TRBJ2-7 19 TRBV21-1 CASSKASPQGGGLSYEQYF
TRBJ2-1 15 TRBV5-1 CASSGDPSSYNEQFF
TRBJ2-7 12 TRBV6-1 CASSELGYEQYF
TRBJ2-1 15 TRBV7-9 CASSLTGQGSNEQFF
TRBJ2-7 15 TRBV5-1 CASSYNPGTQGEQYF
TRBJ1-3 16 TRBV5-1 CASSFEGQGSGNTIYF
TRBJ2-3 13 TRBV18 CASSPPVGDTQYF
TRBJ2-7 16 TRBV9 CASSKGQGALLYEQYF
TRBJ2-4 13 TRBV30 CAVAGLAKNIQYF
TRBJ2-6 14 TRBV7-9 CASSLVSRANVLTF
TRBJ1-2 15 TRBV18 CASSLRPDLLYGYTF
TRBJ2-4 15 TRBV5-4 CASSLDGLAKNIQYF
TRBJ2-3 16 TRBV18 CASSPWPGQGTDTQYF
TRBJ2-2 16 TRBV7-3 CASSPQGSLDTGELFF
TRBJ2-5 15 TRBV7-3 CASSLTPGNWETQYF
TRBJ2-5 16 TRBV9 CASSVAMGEGQETQYF
TRBJ2-1 16 TRBV18 CASSPMTAGTYNEQFF
TRBJ2-7 15 TRBV5-1 CASSLVGQGARKQYF
TRBJ1-5 13 TRBV27 CASSGTGGQPQHF
TRBJ1-1 14 TRBV27 CASSYHPGTLEAFF
TRBJ2-3 11 TRBV20-1 CSGALGDTQYF
TRBJ2-5 14 TRBV7-8 CASSLAVKGETQYF
TRBJ2-7 13 TRBV15 CATSRVMGYEQYF
TRBJ2-3 17 TRBV28 CASSFGRTSGRSDTQYF
TRBJ1-1 13 TRBV6-6 CASSYSTRGEAFF
TRBJ1-2 15 TRBV27 CASSLLGGADYGYTF
TRBJ1-5 15 TRBV5-8 CASSTGTGKNQPQHF
TRBJ1-2 16 TRBV13 CASSSRTGRLWNGYTF
TRBJ2-7 14 TRBV9 CASSVEASKDEQYF
TRBJ1-4 14 TRBV5-6 CASSLDAGFEKLFF
TRBJ1-5 13 TRBV27 CASRGTGNQPQHF
TRBJ2-5 15 TRBV6-6 CASSTPDRGSETQYF
TRBJ2-7 18 TRBV5-1 CASSLDSVTSGPRGEQYF
TRBJ2-2 14 TRBV7-3 CASSPTDRTGELFF
TRBJ1-2 15 TRBV7-2 CASSLAAGGTYGYTF
TRBJ2-2 14 TRBV19 CASTTLPGRRRLFF
TRBJ2-4 18 TRBV4-2 CASSQLAGGALAKNIQYF
TRBJ2-3 15 TRBV7-9 CASSSDRDLTDTQYF
TRBJ2-1 11 TRBV28 CASLKFNEQFF
TRBJ1-4 15 TRBV28 CASLRRTPGNEKLFF
TRBJ1-1 15 TRBV5-4 CASSSLGQGNTEAFF
TRBJ2-4 14 TRBV2 CASSEFDRGRIQYF
TRBJ2-2 14 TRBV15 CATSRPTGGGELFF
TRBJ2-3 14 TRBV4-1 CASSQDDYTDTQYF
TRBJ2-7 12 TRBV18 CASSGGTYEQYF
TRBJ2-1 17 TRBV5-1 CASSYTPGTSEHNEQFF
TRBJ2-7 14 TRBV10-3 CAIGQQGSRYEQYF
TRBJ2-7 21 TRBV4-2 CASSQVIGTSGRRGRSYEQYF
TRBJ2-1 13 TRBV2 CASSEIQIAEQFF
TRBJ2-3 18 TRBV5-1 CASSKPGTPRTSTDTQYF
TRBJ2-2 15 TRBV7-6 CASSLLQGWTGELFF
TRBJ2-2 14 TRBV9 CASSAQVNTGELFF
TRBJ2-6 12 TRBV2 CASTSGANVLTF